Presented here are 17 T cell receptor beta chains from one specimen sequenced in a study of blood T cell repertoires in COVID-19 (dated by TCRdb to the early 2020s). Library preparation used the immunoSEQ multiplex PCR assay. The source is immuneACCESS, and TCRdb retained only in-frame sequences with V and J called. Part of the clones is not carried over; for the studies checked, unresolved V genes explain less than half of this, and the remainder is unexplained. This sample holds approximately 300,000 clones; around 85% were observed only once. The leading ten clones occupy roughly 0.87% of the sample. Sequenced material: peripheral blood. The receptor set was obtained from a human donor with COVID-19, enrolled during active disease. The donor label of this sample is uncertain.

This rearrangement joins TRBV2 to TRBJ1-1; TRBD1 is a possible D gene (6 bases). The CDR3 has 15 amino acids. Trimming took 5 bases from V and 1 from J, leaving 14 bases between them. Germline CDR1 reads SNHLY; CDR2 reads FYNNEI. Here the CDR3 reads CASSFPDRPNTEAFF. The CDR3 nucleotides are TGTGCCAGCAGTTTCCCTGACAGGCCGAACACTGAAGCTTTCTTT.

V and J are TRBV15 and TRBJ1-2; unclear D gene. The CDR3 is 15 amino acids. The germline CDR1 and CDR2 sequences are LNHNV and YYDKDF (reference sequence). V was shortened by 0 bases and J by 4 bases, with 12 bases between the two germline ends. In DNA, the CDR3 is TGTGCCACCAGCAGAGACAGGTCAAACAGCTATGGCTACACCTTC. As protein: CATSRDRSNSYGYTF.

V gene TRBV12-5 combines with J gene TRBJ1-3, with D hard to call. The ends were cut back, 3 bases at V and 0 bases at J, with 9 bases in the middle. The CDR3 consists of 15 residues. Germline CDR1 reads LGHNT; CDR2 reads FRNRAP. CDR3 region: CASGFEADSGNTIYF. The CDR3 DNA reads TGTGCTAGTGGTTTTGAGGCAGACTCTGGAAACACCATATATTTT. Complete variable domain (other parts from reference TRBV12-5 and TRBJ1-3): DARVTQTPRHKVTEMGQEVTMRCQPILGHNTVFWYRQTMMQGLELLAYFRNRAPLDDSGMPKDRFSAEMPDATLATLKIQPSEPRDSAVYFCASGFEADSGNTIYFGEGSWLTVV.

The J gene is TRBJ1-1, the V gene TRBV18, with a weak D call TRBD1 (5 bases). Per germline, CDR1 KGHSH and CDR2 LQKENI. CDR3 length: 15 amino acids. The V gene lost 6 bases and the J gene lost 4 bases, with 18 bases spanning the gap. The CDR3: CASSLGQPGTTEAFF. In nucleotides, the CDR3 is TGTGCCAGCTCCCTGGGGCAGCCCGGTACCACTGAAGCTTTCTTT.

The J gene is TRBJ2-7, the V gene TRBV5-6; 12 bases line up with TRBD2. Germline CDR1 reads SGHDT; CDR2 reads YYEEEE. The CDR3 has 16 amino acids. J gave up 4 bases and V 4 bases, and 9 bases lay outside the gene matches. This chain's CDR3 is CASSHRLAGAGYEQYF. CDR3 nucleotides: TGTGCCAGCAGCCACAGACTAGCGGGAGCGGGTTACGAGCAGTACTTC.

The V and J genes are TRBV5-1 and TRBJ1-1; 8 nucleotides line up with TRBD1. The J segment lost 8 bases and the V segment lost 4 bases, leaving 4 bases of the junction unmatched. The CDR3 runs 12 residues. CDR1 SGHRS and CDR2 YFSETQ come from the germline V gene. DNA of the CDR3: TGCGCCAGCAGCCCGCGGACAGGGGAAGCTTTCTTT. Protein: CASSPRTGEAFF.

This clone appeared a few times. The chain has TRBV27 and TRBJ2-7; D is unresolved. Looked up from germline, CDR1 is MNHEY and CDR2 is SMNVEV (reference sequence). Trimming left V 0 bases short and J 3 bases short, with 12 bases between. The CDR3 runs 15 residues. In nucleotides, the CDR3 is TGTGCCAGCAGTTTATCGATTGGTCGCGGCTACGAGCAGTACTTC. It encodes CASSLSIGRGYEQYF.

This clone was counted between two and nine times. This chain connects TRBV28 to TRBJ1-1; 7 nucleotides match TRBD1. Germline V CDR1 and CDR2: MDHEN, SYDVKM. The trim removed 7 bases at V and 5 bases at J, leaving 10 bases unmatched. This CDR3 comprises 14 residues. CDR3 bases: TGTGCCAGCACTTCAGGGGGTTCGGGAACTGAAGCTTTCTTT. The encoded protein is CASTSGGSGTEAFF.

On this clone itself: Other DNA sequences of this sample code for an identical CDR3. The chain is built from TRBV6-5 and TRBJ2-7; 9 nucleotides line up with TRBD2. The CDR3 sequence is 16 residues long. J gave up 1 base and V 0 bases, and 4 bases lay outside the gene matches. Germline V CDR1 and CDR2: MNHEY, SVGAGI. The DNA of the CDR3 is TGTGCCAGCAGTTACTCGGGGACTAGCCCATCCTACGAGCAGTACTTC. As protein: CASSYSGTSPSYEQYF.

J is TRBJ2-1 and V is TRBV5-1; 8 bases align to TRBD2. The CDR3 contains 14 residues. V was clipped by 3 bases and J by 9 bases; unmatched bases: 8. Germline CDR1 reads SGHRS; CDR2 reads YFSETQ. The CDR3 spells CASSWGGRSVEQFF. The CDR3, as DNA: TGCGCCAGCAGCTGGGGCGGGAGGTCGGTTGAGCAGTTCTTC.

The chain links TRBV5-1 to TRBJ1-1; 7 nucleotides line up with TRBD1. V trimming: 2 bases; J trimming: 5 bases; junction bases outside the gene matches: 9. Germline V lookup: CDR1 SGHRS, CDR2 YFSETQ. There are 15 residues in the CDR3. CDR3: CASSFLTGQATEAFF. The CDR3 DNA reads TGCGCCAGCAGCTTCTTGACAGGGCAGGCGACTGAAGCTTTCTTT.

V usage is TRBV27 and J usage is TRBJ2-1, with 11 nucleotides matching TRBD2. The length of the CDR3 is 15 residues. V was pared by 8 bases and J by 8 bases, with 11 bases of the junction left unmatched. From germline, CDR1 is MNHEY and CDR2 SMNVEV (reference sequence). CDR3 protein: CASRIRLAGGHEQFF. The CDR3 DNA is TGTGCCAGCCGGATTCGGCTAGCGGGAGGACATGAGCAGTTCTTC.

The chain combines TRBV19 with TRBJ1-1, with TRBD1 matching over 10 bases. The germline V gene has CDR1 LNHDA and CDR2 SQIVND (reference sequence). V shed 3 bases, J shed 0 bases, and the junction held 4 bases outside the gene matches. The CDR3 is 16 residues long. This CDR3 is CASSIGTGALNTEAFF. Written as DNA, the CDR3 is TGTGCCAGTAGTATTGGGACAGGGGCGTTGAACACTGAAGCTTTCTTT.

V gene TRBV19 combines with J gene TRBJ1-4, with 9 bases fitting TRBD1. Per germline, CDR1 LNHDA and CDR2 SQIVND (reference sequence). The V gene end was trimmed by 4 bases and the J gene end by 10 bases; junction bases not matched to a gene: 7. The CDR3 sequence is 14 residues long. The CDR3 DNA sequence: TGTGCCAGTAGTAGGGACAGGGAGATTGGAAAACTGTTTTTT. Translating it yields CASSRDREIGKLFF. Together with reference TRBV19 and TRBJ1-4, the CDR3 gives the full variable domain: DGGITQSPKYLFRKEGQNVTLSCEQNLNHDAMYWYRQDPGQGLRLIYYSQIVNDFQKGDIAEGYSVSREKKESFPLTVTSAQKNPTAFYLCASSRDREIGKLFFGSGTQLSVL.

This chain uses TRBV7-2 with TRBJ1-3, with TRBD1 matching 9 bases. The CDR3 is made up of 17 amino acids. The ends lost 3 bases at V and 2 bases at J; junction bases unmatched: 8. Per the germline V gene, CDR1 is SGHTA and CDR2 is FQGNSA. The CDR3 region has the DNA TGTGCCAGCAGCTTCTACCCGACAGGGGGGACTGGAAACACCATATATTTT. This sequence encodes CASSFYPTGGTGNTIYF.

The rearrangement links TRBV7-2 to TRBJ1-2; 8 positions agree with TRBD1. This CDR3 contains 16 residues. The trim removed 3 bases at V and 0 bases at J, leaving 6 bases unmatched. CDR1 is SGHTA and CDR2 is FQGNSA in the germline V gene. CDR3 nucleotides: TGTGCCAGCAGCTTGACAGGGGCCTTCGCTAACTATGGCTACACCTTC. Protein product: CASSLTGAFANYGYTF. Together with reference TRBV7-2 and TRBJ1-2, the CDR3 gives the full variable domain: GAGVSQSPSNKVTEKGKDVELRCDPISGHTALYWYRQSLGQGLEFLIYFQGNSAPDKSGLPSDRFSAERTGGSVSTLTIQRTQQEDSAVYLCASSLTGAFANYGYTFGSGTRLTVV.

A single count supports this clone. The chain uses TRBV9 and TRBJ1-6; 8 bases are shared with TRBD1. CDR1 and CDR2 from the germline V gene are SGDLS and YYNGEE. The CDR3 is 15 amino acids. With V trimmed by 3 bases and J by 5 bases, 4 bases remained unmatched. Here the CDR3 DNA reads TGTGCCAGCAGCGACCGGACAGGGAATAATTCACCCCTCCACTTT. Protein product: CASSDRTGNNSPLHF.